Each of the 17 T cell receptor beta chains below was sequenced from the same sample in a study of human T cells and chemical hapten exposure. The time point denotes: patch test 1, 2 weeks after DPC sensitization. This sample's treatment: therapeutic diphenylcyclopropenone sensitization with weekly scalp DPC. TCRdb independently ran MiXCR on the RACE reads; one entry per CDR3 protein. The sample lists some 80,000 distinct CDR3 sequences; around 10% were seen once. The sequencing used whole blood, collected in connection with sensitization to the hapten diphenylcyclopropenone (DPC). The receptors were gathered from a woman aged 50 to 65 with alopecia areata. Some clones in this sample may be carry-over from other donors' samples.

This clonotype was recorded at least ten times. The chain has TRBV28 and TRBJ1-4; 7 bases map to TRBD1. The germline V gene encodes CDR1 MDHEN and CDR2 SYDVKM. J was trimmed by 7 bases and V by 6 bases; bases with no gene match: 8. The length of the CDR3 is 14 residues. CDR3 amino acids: CASSVTQGREKLFF. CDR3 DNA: TGTGCCAGCAGCGTGACACAGGGGCGTGAAAAACTGTTTTTT.

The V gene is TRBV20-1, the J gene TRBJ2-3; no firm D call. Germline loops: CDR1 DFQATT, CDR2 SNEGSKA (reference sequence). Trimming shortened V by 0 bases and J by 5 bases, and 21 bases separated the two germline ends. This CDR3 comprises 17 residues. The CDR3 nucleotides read TGCAGTGCTAGAGACCCCGGTGGCGGTCGTCGAGGAGATACGCAGTATTTT. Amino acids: CSARDPGGGRRGDTQYF.

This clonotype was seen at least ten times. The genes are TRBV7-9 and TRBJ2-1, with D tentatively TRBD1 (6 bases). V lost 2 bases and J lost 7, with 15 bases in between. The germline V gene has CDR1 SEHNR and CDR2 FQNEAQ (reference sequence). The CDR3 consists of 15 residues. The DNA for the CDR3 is TGTGCCAGCAGCTTATTGGGGGCCGCAAGAAATGAGCAGTTCTTC. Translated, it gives CASSLLGAARNEQFF.

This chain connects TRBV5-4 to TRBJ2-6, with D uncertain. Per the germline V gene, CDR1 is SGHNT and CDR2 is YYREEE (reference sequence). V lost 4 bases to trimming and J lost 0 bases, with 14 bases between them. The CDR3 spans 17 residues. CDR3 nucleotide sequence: TGTGCCAGCAGCCCCCGGACGCAAAGCTCTGGGGCCAACGTCCTGACTTTC. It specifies CASSPRTQSSGANVLTF.

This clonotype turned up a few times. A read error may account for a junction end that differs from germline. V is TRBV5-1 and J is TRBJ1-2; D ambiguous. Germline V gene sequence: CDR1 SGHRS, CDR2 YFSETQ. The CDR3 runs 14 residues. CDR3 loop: CVSSLWTANYGYTF. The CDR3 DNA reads TGCGTCAGCAGCTTATGGACGGCAAACTATGGCTACACCTTC.

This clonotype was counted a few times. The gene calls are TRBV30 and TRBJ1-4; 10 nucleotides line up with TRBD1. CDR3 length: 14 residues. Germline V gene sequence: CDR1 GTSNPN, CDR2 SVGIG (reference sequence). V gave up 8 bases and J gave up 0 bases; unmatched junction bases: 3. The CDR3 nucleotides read TGTGCCCGGGGGACAGGGGCAACTAATGAAAAACTGTTTTTT. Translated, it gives CARGTGATNEKLFF.

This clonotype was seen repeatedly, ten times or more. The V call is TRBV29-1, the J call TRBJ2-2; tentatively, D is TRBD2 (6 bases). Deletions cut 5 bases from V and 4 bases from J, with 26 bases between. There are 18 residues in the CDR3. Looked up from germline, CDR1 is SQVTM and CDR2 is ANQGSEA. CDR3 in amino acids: CSVPGPRAAAGFTGELFF. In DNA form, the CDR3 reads TGCAGCGTTCCGGGACCCCGGGCGGCCGCGGGATTCACCGGGGAGCTGTTTTTT.

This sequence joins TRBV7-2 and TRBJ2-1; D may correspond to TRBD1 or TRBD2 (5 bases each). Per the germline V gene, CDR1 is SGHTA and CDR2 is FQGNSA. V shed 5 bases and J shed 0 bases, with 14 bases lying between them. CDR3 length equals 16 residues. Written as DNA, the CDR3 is TGTGCCAGCAGCCCTCGGGGCGGCAGCTCCTACAATGAGCAGTTCTTC. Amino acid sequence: CASSPRGGSSYNEQFF. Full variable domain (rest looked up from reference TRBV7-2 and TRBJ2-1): GAGVSQSPSNKVTEKGKDVELRCDPISGHTALYWYRQSLGQGLEFLIYFQGNSAPDKSGLPSDRFSAERTGGSVSTLTIQRTQQEDSAVYLCASSPRGGSSYNEQFFGPGTRLTVL.

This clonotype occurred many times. The CDR3 region is CASSGTPKTGDLIGNTIYF. The CDR3 DNA reads TGTGCCAGCAGCGGAACCCCAAAAACAGGGGATCTAATTGGAAACACCATATATTTT. The J gene is TRBJ1-3, the V gene TRBV25-1; TRBD1 agrees at 7 bases. The V segment lost 6 bases and the J segment 3 bases; nucleotides outside the gene matches: 20. In germline, CDR1 is MGHDK, CDR2 SYGVNS. The CDR3 extends over 19 amino acids.

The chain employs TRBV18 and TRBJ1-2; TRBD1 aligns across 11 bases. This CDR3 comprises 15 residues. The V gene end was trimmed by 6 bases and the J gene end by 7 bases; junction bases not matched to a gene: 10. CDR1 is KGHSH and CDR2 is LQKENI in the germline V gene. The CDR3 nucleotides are TGTGCCAGCTCGCCTACCGGGACAGGGGGAAGTGGCTACACCTTC. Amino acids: CASSPTGTGGSGYTF.

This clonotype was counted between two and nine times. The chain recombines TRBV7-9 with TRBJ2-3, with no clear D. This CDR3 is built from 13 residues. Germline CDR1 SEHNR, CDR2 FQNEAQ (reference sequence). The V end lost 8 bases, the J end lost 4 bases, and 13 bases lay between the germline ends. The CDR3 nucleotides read TGTGCCAGCCTGGGTCAACCGGCAGATACGCAGTATTTT. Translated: CASLGQPADTQYF.

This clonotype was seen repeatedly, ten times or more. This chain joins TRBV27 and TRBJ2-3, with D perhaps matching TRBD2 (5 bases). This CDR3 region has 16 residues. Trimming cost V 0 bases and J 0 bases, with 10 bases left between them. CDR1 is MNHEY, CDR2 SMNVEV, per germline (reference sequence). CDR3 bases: TGTGCCAGCAGTTTATCACAGAGGACTAGCACAGATACGCAGTATTTT. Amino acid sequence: CASSLSQRTSTDTQYF.

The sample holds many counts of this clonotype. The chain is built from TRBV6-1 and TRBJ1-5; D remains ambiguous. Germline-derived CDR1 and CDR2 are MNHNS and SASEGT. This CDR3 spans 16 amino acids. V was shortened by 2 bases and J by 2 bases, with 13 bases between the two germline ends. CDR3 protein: CASSERVGLGNQPQHF. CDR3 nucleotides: TGTGCCAGCAGTGAAAGGGTGGGCTTGGGCAATCAGCCCCAGCATTTT.

CDR3 sequence reads: CSAPVPSGNTIYF. CDR3 DNA sequence: TGCAGTGCACCCGTCCCCTCTGGAAACACCATATATTTT. V and J are TRBV20-1 and TRBJ1-3; D ambiguous. The CDR3 contains 13 residues. Trimming took off 6 bases at V and 0 bases at J, with 9 bases between the two ends. In germline, CDR1 is DFQATT, CDR2 SNEGSKA (reference sequence).

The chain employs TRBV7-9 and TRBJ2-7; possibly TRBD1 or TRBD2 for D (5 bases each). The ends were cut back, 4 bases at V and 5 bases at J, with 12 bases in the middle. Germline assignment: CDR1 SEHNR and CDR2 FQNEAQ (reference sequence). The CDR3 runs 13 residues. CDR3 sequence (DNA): TGTGCCAGCAGCTGGGACGCCCTCAACGAGCAGTACTTC. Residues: CASSWDALNEQYF.

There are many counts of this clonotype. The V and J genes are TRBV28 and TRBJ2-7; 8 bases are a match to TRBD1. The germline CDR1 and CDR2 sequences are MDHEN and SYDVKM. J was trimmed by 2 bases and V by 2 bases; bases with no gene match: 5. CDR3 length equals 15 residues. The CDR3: CASSLGRTGTYEQYF. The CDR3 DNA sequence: TGTGCCAGCAGTTTAGGGAGGACAGGGACCTACGAGCAGTACTTC.

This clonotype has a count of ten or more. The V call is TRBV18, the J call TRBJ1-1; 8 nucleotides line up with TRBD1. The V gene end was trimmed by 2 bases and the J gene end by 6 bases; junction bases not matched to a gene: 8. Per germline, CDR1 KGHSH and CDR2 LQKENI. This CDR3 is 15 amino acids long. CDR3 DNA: TGTGCCAGCTCACCATCGGGGGACAGGATCCCTGAAGCTTTCTTT. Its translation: CASSPSGDRIPEAFF.